These 20 T cell receptor beta chains were all obtained from the same sample, sequenced in a study of cytomegalovirus exposure and HLA in healthy donors. Measured with immunoSEQ multiplex PCR; TCRdb has only the in-frame clones, and not every one. The data contain over 200,000 clones, 88% of them singletons. Source material: PBMCs. These receptors were obtained from a woman aged 18-30 years in good health and CMV-seronegative.

The chain couples TRBV9 to TRBJ2-7; the match to TRBD2 covers 7 bases. Losses at the gene ends were 0 bases for V and 5 bases for J; bases not matched to a gene: 5. There are 14 residues in the CDR3. Per germline, CDR1 SGDLS and CDR2 YYNGEE. The DNA of the CDR3 is TGTGCCAGCAGCGTAGACGGGAGGCCCCACGAGCAGTACTTC. Translated, it gives CASSVDGRPHEQYF.

The chain combines TRBV10-3 with TRBJ1-5; D is undetermined. The V and J ends lost 2 bases and 9 bases respectively, with 11 bases between them. The CDR3 has 13 amino acids. Germline V gene sequence: CDR1 ENHRY, CDR2 SYGVKD. CDR3 bases: TGTGCCATCAGTGAGGTCCGACCGGGGCCCCAGCATTTT. It codes for CAISEVRPGPQHF.

V and J are TRBV9 and TRBJ1-4; 11 bases agree with TRBD1. The CDR3 extends over 15 amino acids. After removal of 2 bases from V and 7 bases from J, the junction contained 4 bases not matched to a gene. Germline V lookup: CDR1 SGDLS, CDR2 YYNGEE. Written as DNA, the CDR3 is TGTGCCAGCAGCGTCCGGACAGGGGGCAGTGAAAAACTGTTTTTT. It codes for CASSVRTGGSEKLFF.

This chain uses TRBV5-1 with TRBJ2-3, with 11 bases aligning to TRBD2. With V trimmed by 3 bases and J by 0 bases, 0 bases remained unmatched. The CDR3 has 15 amino acids. Per the germline V gene, CDR1 is SGHRS and CDR2 is YFSETQ. CDR3 nucleotide sequence: TGCGCCAGCAGCTCTAGCGGGAGGAGCACAGATACGCAGTATTTT. This translates into CASSSSGRSTDTQYF. Based on the CDR3 plus reference TRBV5-1 and TRBJ2-3, the full variable domain is KAGVTQTPRYLIKTRGQQVTLSCSPISGHRSVSWYQQTPGQGLQFLFEYFSETQRNKGNFPGRFSGRQFSNSRSEMNVSTLELGDSALYLCASSSSGRSTDTQYFGPGTRLTVL.

The chain is built from TRBV11-2 and TRBJ2-4; 9 bases are shared with TRBD1. The CDR3 has 15 amino acids. From germline, CDR1 is SGHAT and CDR2 FQNNGV. The J segment lost 9 bases and the V segment lost 4 bases, leaving 10 bases of the junction unmatched. The chain's CDR3 is CASSSLWDRVPIQYF. The DNA of the CDR3 is TGTGCCAGCAGCTCTTTATGGGACAGGGTGCCCATTCAGTACTTC.

V gene TRBV12-2 combines with J gene TRBJ2-2; the table's D call of TRBD1 was not tested on the DNA. TRBV12-2 is a pseudogene locus. This CDR3 spans 16 amino acids. The CDR3 DNA is TGTGCAAGTCAGCTTTCGGGACAGGGGGGAACCGGGGAGCTGTTTTTT. Translating it yields CASQLSGQGGTGELFF.

V is TRBV9 and J is TRBJ1-3, with 7 positions matching TRBD1. This CDR3 is built from 15 residues. V trimming: 0 bases; J trimming: 2 bases; junction bases outside the gene matches: 2. The germline CDR1 and CDR2 sequences are SGDLS and YYNGEE. The CDR3 DNA reads TGTGCCAGCAGCGTAGGGACAGGACCTGGAAACACCATATATTTT. As protein: CASSVGTGPGNTIYF. Full variable domain (rest looked up from reference TRBV9 and TRBJ1-3): DSGVTQTPKHLITATGQRVTLRCSPRSGDLSVYWYQQSLDQGLQFLIQYYNGEERAKGNILERFSAQQFPDLHSELNLSSLELGDSALYFCASSVGTGPGNTIYFGEGSWLTVV.

The chain has TRBV29-1 and TRBJ2-1; 8 bases map to TRBD2. Germline loops: CDR1 SQVTM, CDR2 ANQGSEA. The CDR3 contains 15 residues. V was clipped by 1 base and J by 8 bases; unmatched bases: 10. CDR3 nucleotides: TGCAGCGTTGAAGGTGCAGCGGGAGATTTGGATGAGCAGTTCTTC. Translating it yields CSVEGAAGDLDEQFF.

The chain employs TRBV10-3 and TRBJ2-1; 14 bases are shared with TRBD2. Germline V gives CDR1 ENHRY, CDR2 SYGVKD. This CDR3 contains 20 residues. J was trimmed by 5 bases and V by 2 bases; bases with no gene match: 14. The CDR3 bases are TGTGCCATCAGTGAGCATCCGGGACTAGCGGGAGAGGATGAGAACAATGAGCAGTTCTTC. It yields the protein CAISEHPGLAGEDENNEQFF.

V gene TRBV6-5 combines with J gene TRBJ2-7, with 7 bases matching TRBD2. From germline, CDR1 is MNHEY and CDR2 SVGAGI. The CDR3 has 13 amino acids. J gave up 0 bases and V 6 bases, and 2 bases lay outside the gene matches. The CDR3 DNA is TGTGCCAGCAGGGGGACTACCTCCTACGAGCAGTACTTC. Translation: CASRGTTSYEQYF.

The gene calls are TRBV7-8 and TRBJ2-7, with 7 bases identical to TRBD1. Germline V gene lookup returns CDR1 SGHVS and CDR2 FQNEAQ. The ends lost 3 bases at V and 2 bases at J; junction bases unmatched: 7. The length of the CDR3 is 15 residues. The DNA of the CDR3 is TGTGCCAGCAGCTTCCGGGACAGTGAGGCCTACGAGCAGTACTTC. This codes for CASSFRDSEAYEQYF. Together with reference TRBV7-8 and TRBJ2-7, the CDR3 gives the full variable domain: GAGVSQSPRYKVAKRGQDVALRCDPISGHVSLFWYQQALGQGPEFLTYFQNEAQLDKSGLPSDRFFAERPEGSVSTLKIQRTQQEDSAVYLCASSFRDSEAYEQYFGPGTRLTVT.

The gene calls are TRBV9 and TRBJ2-1, with 9 bases fitting TRBD2. The CDR3 covers 15 residues. Germline assignment: CDR1 SGDLS and CDR2 YYNGEE. The V segment lost 4 bases and the J segment 5 bases; nucleotides outside the gene matches: 7. As DNA, the CDR3 is TGTGCCAGCAGCACCTTAGCGGGAGATAACAATGAGCAGTTCTTC. This gives the protein CASSTLAGDNNEQFF.

V is TRBV28 and J is TRBJ1-2, with TRBD1 matching 10 bases. CDR3 size: 15 residues. V gave up 4 bases and J gave up 3 bases; unmatched junction bases: 5. The germline V gene has CDR1 MDHEN and CDR2 SYDVKM. CDR3 in DNA: TGTGCCAGCAGTTCTGAGACAGGGGGCGACTATGGCTACACCTTC. This codes for CASSSETGGDYGYTF.

The chain combines TRBV28 with TRBJ2-7; the D is unclear. CDR1 MDHEN and CDR2 SYDVKM come from the germline V gene. Trimming stripped 4 bases from V and 0 bases from J, with 7 bases between. This CDR3 contains 13 residues. CDR3 DNA: TGTGCCAGCAGTTCGCGCAACTCCTACGAGCAGTACTTC. Residues: CASSSRNSYEQYF.

The table lists this clone with a count of one. This chain links TRBV27 with TRBJ1-2; the match to TRBD1 covers 7 bases. The CDR3 length is 16 residues. Unmatched junction bases numbered 8, after V lost 3 bases and J lost 1 base. The germline V gene encodes CDR1 MNHEY and CDR2 SMNVEV (reference sequence). The CDR3 nucleotides are TGTGCCAGCAGTTTCACCAGACAGGGCGGTAACTATGGCTACACCTTC. This gives the protein CASSFTRQGGNYGYTF.

The J gene is TRBJ2-1, the V gene TRBV7-3; D is uncertain. The germline V gene encodes CDR1 SGHTA and CDR2 FQGTGA. Trimming cost V 1 base and J 4 bases, with 17 bases left between them. The CDR3 is 17 amino acids. CDR3 region: CASSLSDPRLEYNEQFF. DNA of the CDR3: TGTGCCAGCAGCTTAAGCGACCCTCGTCTAGAGTACAATGAGCAGTTCTTC.

The J gene is TRBJ2-3, the V gene TRBV18; tentative D call: TRBD1 (5 bases). V was trimmed by 5 bases and J by 0 bases, leaving 6 bases between them. The CDR3 has 13 amino acids. Germline CDR1 is KGHSH and CDR2 is LQKENI. The CDR3 is CASSYRSTDTQYF. CDR3 in DNA: TGTGCCAGCTCATACAGGAGCACAGATACGCAGTATTTT.

CDR3 sequence reads: CASSLADRTTDTQYF. The CDR3 nucleotides read TGCGCCAGCAGCTTAGCGGACCGAACCACAGATACGCAGTATTTT. The chain has TRBV5-1 and TRBJ2-3; TRBD2 might be the D (5 bases). V lost 2 bases, J lost 2 bases, and 12 bases lay in between. The CDR3 is 15 residues long. The germline V gene encodes CDR1 SGHRS and CDR2 YFSETQ.

This chain joins TRBV5-1 and TRBJ2-1, with 9 bases fitting TRBD2. Germline CDR1 SGHRS, CDR2 YFSETQ. This CDR3 is built from 15 residues. V lost 6 bases and J lost 2; bases outside the gene matches: 6. The CDR3 region has the DNA TGCGCCAGCACCGTCATAGCGGGGGCCTACAATGAGCAGTTCTTC. This translates into CASTVIAGAYNEQFF.

The V call is TRBV11-2, the J call TRBJ1-1; no clear D. This CDR3 spans 13 amino acids. Between the trimmed V and J ends, which lost 5 bases and 6 bases, there was a span of 13 bases. In germline, CDR1 is SGHAT, CDR2 FQNNGV. The CDR3 nucleotides are TGTGCCAGCAGCGTTGGCCGAGGAGCTGAAGCTTTCTTT. Protein: CASSVGRGAEAFF.